The 27 T cell receptor beta chains presented below share a single source sample, sequenced in a study of blood T cell repertoires in COVID-19. Clones were read by immunoSEQ multiplex PCR, and TCRdb kept only the in-frame ones, dropping some. This table has more than 200,000 clones, more than 75% appearing once. Input material: peripheral blood. The receptors originated from a woman of 80 years or more with COVID-19, enrolled during active disease.

This clone has a handful of counts. The chain is built from TRBV5-1 and TRBJ2-2; a weak D match, TRBD2 (6 bases). V was pared by 2 bases and J by 3 bases, with 11 bases between. The CDR3 covers 15 residues. CDR1 SGHRS and CDR2 YFSETQ come from the germline V gene. CDR3 in amino acids: CASSLKGGDTGELFF. Here the CDR3 DNA reads TGCGCCAGCAGCTTAAAAGGAGGGGACACCGGGGAGCTGTTTTTT. The full variable domain, completed using reference TRBV5-1 and TRBJ2-2, is KAGVTQTPRYLIKTRGQQVTLSCSPISGHRSVSWYQQTPGQGLQFLFEYFSETQRNKGNFPGRFSGRQFSNSRSEMNVSTLELGDSALYLCASSLKGGDTGELFFGEGSRLTVL.

The chain has TRBV5-4 and TRBJ2-5, with 8 bases identical to TRBD2. The CDR3 covers 14 residues. With V trimmed by 5 bases and J by 5 bases, 8 bases remained unmatched. Germline-derived CDR1 and CDR2 are SGHNT and YYREEE (reference sequence). The CDR3: CASSLAGLGETQYF. CDR3 DNA sequence: TGTGCCAGCAGTCTAGCGGGCCTGGGGGAGACCCAGTACTTC. The full variable domain, with the rest looked up from reference TRBV5-4 and TRBJ2-5, is ETGVTQSPTHLIKTRGQQVTLRCSSQSGHNTVSWYQQALGQGPQFIFQYYREEENGRGNFPPRFSGLQFPNYSSELNVNALELDDSALYLCASSLAGLGETQYFGPGTRLLVL.

Note on this clone: Within the sample, other DNA sequences also encode this same CDR3. The chain is built from TRBV7-3 and TRBJ1-1; D not certain. The V end was cut by 1 base, the J end by 1 base, with 4 bases between. The CDR3 totals 13 residues. Germline CDR1 reads SGHTA; CDR2 reads FQGTGA. The CDR3 DNA is TGTGCCAGCAGCTTAAGCAGGAACACTGAAGCTTTCTTT. Its translation is CASSLSRNTEAFF.

This chain uses TRBV6-5 with TRBJ2-7, with a possible D match to TRBD1 (5 bases). The CDR3 covers 12 residues. Per the germline V gene, CDR1 is MNHEY and CDR2 is SVGAGI. Trimming took 2 bases from V and 7 from J, leaving 9 bases between them. In DNA, the CDR3 is TGTGCCAGCAGTTACCCTAAGGGGGAGCAGTACTTC. Its translation: CASSYPKGEQYF.

CDR3 DNA sequence: TGTGCCAGCAGCCTTCGACAGGGTGAAGGCTACACCTTC. This gives the protein CASSLRQGEGYTF. The rearrangement links TRBV7-6 to TRBJ1-2; 7 positions agree with TRBD1. The V segment lost 5 bases and the J segment 8 bases; nucleotides outside the gene matches: 8. This CDR3 region has 13 residues. Germline V lookup: CDR1 SGHVS, CDR2 FNYEAQ.

The rearrangement links TRBV11-3 to TRBJ2-1; D gene ambiguous. Looked up from germline, CDR1 is SGHNT and CDR2 is YENEEA. This CDR3 is 15 amino acids long. Trimming left V 5 bases short and J 0 bases short, with 11 bases between. The CDR3 reads CASSIGYTSYNEQFF. The CDR3 region has the DNA TGTGCCAGCAGCATAGGGTACACCTCCTACAATGAGCAGTTCTTC.

The chain combines TRBV19 with TRBJ1-1; no clear D. Germline CDR1 reads LNHDA; CDR2 reads SQIVND (reference sequence). The CDR3 spans 13 residues. Deletions cut 3 bases from V and 2 bases from J, with 7 bases between. The CDR3 sequence: CASSIAANTEAFF. CDR3 DNA sequence: TGTGCCAGTAGTATTGCGGCCAACACTGAAGCTTTCTTT.

The genes are TRBV18 and TRBJ1-1, with D perhaps matching TRBD1 (6 bases). The V end lost 1 base, the J end lost 1 base, and 10 bases lay between the germline ends. This CDR3 comprises 15 residues. From germline, CDR1 is KGHSH and CDR2 LQKENI. The CDR3 reads CASSPRNRENTEAFF. CDR3 DNA: TGTGCCAGCTCACCACGTAACAGGGAGAACACTGAAGCTTTCTTT.

CDR3 coding DNA: TGTGCCAGCAGCCAACCAGGACTAGCGGGGGGGGGCACAGATACGCAGTATTTT. Translation: CASSQPGLAGGGTDTQYF. V usage is TRBV3-1 (or the pseudogene TRBV3-2) and J usage is TRBJ2-3, with TRBD2 matching over 15 bases. The CDR3 covers 18 residues. The V segment lost 2 bases and the J segment 1 base; nucleotides outside the gene matches: 4. Germline values: CDR1 LGHDT, CDR2 YNNKEL (reference sequence).

The chain uses TRBV6-1 and TRBJ1-6, with D possibly matching TRBD1 (5 bases). The germline gives CDR1 MNHNS, CDR2 SASEGT. This CDR3 is 15 amino acids long. Trimming cost V 2 bases and J 7 bases, with 12 bases left between them. Written as DNA, the CDR3 is TGTGCCAGCAGTGAATGGGCCAGGGTAAATTCACCCCTCCACTTT. Its protein product is CASSEWARVNSPLHF.

The CDR3 DNA sequence: TGCGCCAGCAGCCCTCGGACTAGCGGGGACAATGAGCAGTTCTTC. Protein product: CASSPRTSGDNEQFF. The V gene is TRBV4-3, the J gene TRBJ2-1, with 12 bases that match TRBD2. The CDR3 sequence is 15 residues long. The trim removed 4 bases at V and 5 bases at J, leaving 3 bases unmatched. In germline, CDR1 is LGHNA, CDR2 YSLEER.

J is TRBJ1-1 and V is TRBV7-9; maybe TRBD1 (6 bases). The germline V gene has CDR1 SEHNR and CDR2 FQNEAQ (reference sequence). Trimming removed 6 bases from V and 2 bases from J, with 13 bases in between. The CDR3 length is 14 residues. The CDR3 sequence: CASRAWTANTEAFF. CDR3 sequence (DNA): TGTGCCAGCAGGGCCTGGACAGCTAACACTGAAGCTTTCTTT.

The chain is built from TRBV3-1 (or the pseudogene TRBV3-2) and TRBJ1-4; D is unresolved. Trimming took 3 bases from V and 6 from J, leaving 14 bases between them. Germline loops: CDR1 LGHDT, CDR2 YNNKEL (reference sequence). This CDR3 has 15 residues. Here the CDR3 DNA reads TGTGCCAGCAGCCACGCCGGGGAGAGTTATGAAAAACTGTTTTTT. Encoded protein: CASSHAGESYEKLFF.

This chain connects TRBV30 to TRBJ1-5; 7 bases fit TRBD1. The CDR3 extends over 14 amino acids. The V gene's germline CDR1 is GTSNPN and CDR2 SVGIG (reference sequence). Unmatched junction bases numbered 9, after V lost 3 bases and J lost 7 bases. The CDR3 DNA reads TGTGCCTGGAGCCTGGGCAGGGGGGCCCAGCCCCAGCATTTT. It specifies CAWSLGRGAQPQHF. The variable domain in full, completed from reference TRBV30 and TRBJ1-5, reads SQTIHQWPATLVQPVGSPLSLECTVEGTSNPNLYWYRQAAGRGLQLLFYSVGIGQISSEVPQNLSASRPQDRQFILSSKKLLLSDSGFYLCAWSLGRGAQPQHFGDGTRLSIL.

The genes are TRBV27 and TRBJ2-3; 8 bases line up with TRBD2. The CDR3 runs 17 residues. Looked up from germline, CDR1 is MNHEY and CDR2 is SMNVEV (reference sequence). Trimming removed 5 bases from V and 2 bases from J; junction bases left unmatched: 12. The CDR3 DNA follows: TGTGCCAGCAGTGCCTTGGCGGGAGGACAACCCACAGATACGCAGTATTTT. It specifies CASSALAGGQPTDTQYF.

The rearrangement uses TRBV2 and TRBJ1-5, with 7 bases aligning to TRBD1. V trimming: 8 bases; J trimming: 4 bases; junction bases outside the gene matches: 2. This CDR3 has 12 amino acids. Looked up from germline, CDR1 is SNHLY and CDR2 is FYNNEI. CDR3 sequence: CASRTGNQPQHF. The DNA of the CDR3 is TGTGCCAGCCGGACAGGTAATCAGCCCCAGCATTTT.

This clone showed up just a few times. The J gene is TRBJ1-1, the V gene TRBV19; D remains ambiguous. The V end was cut by 5 bases, the J end by 0 bases, with 10 bases between. The CDR3 sequence is 14 residues long. Germline values: CDR1 LNHDA, CDR2 SQIVND (reference sequence). In nucleotides, the CDR3 is TGTGCCAGTAGTGAGAACGGGTTGAACACTGAAGCTTTCTTT. This gives the protein CASSENGLNTEAFF.

This clone showed up just once. The chain employs TRBV5-1 and TRBJ2-1; D ambiguous. CDR1 is SGHRS and CDR2 is YFSETQ in the germline V gene. This CDR3 comprises 14 residues. Trimming shortened V by 4 bases and J by 7 bases, and 15 bases separated the two germline ends. Here the CDR3 reads CASSPGSRGNEQFF. The CDR3 DNA follows: TGCGCCAGCAGCCCCGGGTCCCGAGGTAATGAGCAGTTCTTC. The full variable domain, completed using reference TRBV5-1 and TRBJ2-1, is KAGVTQTPRYLIKTRGQQVTLSCSPISGHRSVSWYQQTPGQGLQFLFEYFSETQRNKGNFPGRFSGRQFSNSRSEMNVSTLELGDSALYLCASSPGSRGNEQFFGPGTRLTVL.

Sample share makes this clone medium-sized. The V call is TRBV18, the J call TRBJ2-5; 7 bases are a match to TRBD1. The trim removed 5 bases at V and 2 bases at J, leaving 2 bases unmatched. Per germline, CDR1 KGHSH and CDR2 LQKENI. The CDR3 has 13 residues. The CDR3, as DNA: TGTGCCAGCTCATCGGGACAGCAAGAGACCCAGTACTTC. Its translation is CASSSGQQETQYF. The whole variable domain, filled in from reference TRBV18 and TRBJ2-5, reads NAGVMQNPRHLVRRRGQEARLRCSPMKGHSHVYWYRQLPEEGLKFMVYLQKENIIDESGMPKERFSAEFPKEGPSILRIQQVVRGDSAAYFCASSSGQQETQYFGPGTRLLVL.

In its sample, this clone was seen many times. This sequence joins TRBV4-1 and TRBJ1-2; TRBD1 aligns across 7 bases. This CDR3 region has 14 residues. Unmatched junction bases numbered 10, after V lost 4 bases and J lost 8 bases. Per germline, CDR1 MGHRA and CDR2 YSYEKL. CDR3 residues: CASSRLPGTAGYTF. The CDR3 bases are TGCGCCAGCAGCCGCCTCCCCGGGACAGCGGGCTACACCTTC.

V and J are TRBV4-2 and TRBJ2-1, with 9 nucleotides matching TRBD2. V was clipped by 7 bases and J by 9 bases; unmatched bases: 7. Germline-derived CDR1 and CDR2 are LGHNA and YNFKEQ. The CDR3 is 13 amino acids. For the CDR3, the DNA is TGTGCCAGCACGGCGGGGGGGCCTTGTGAGCAGTTCTTC. Its protein is CASTAGGPCEQFF.

This clone was recorded once. This chain uses TRBV30 with TRBJ2-7; D is perhaps TRBD2 (5 bases). Per germline, CDR1 GTSNPN and CDR2 SVGIG (reference sequence). The CDR3 has 13 residues. Trimming left V 1 base short and J 3 bases short, with 10 bases between. CDR3 sequence reads: CAWSANGVYEQYF. CDR3 coding DNA: TGTGCCTGGAGTGCAAACGGGGTCTACGAGCAGTACTTC.

This clone has just a few counts. The rearrangement links TRBV6-5 to TRBJ2-7, with D hard to call. Trimming stripped 7 bases from V and 0 bases from J, with 13 bases between. CDR3 length equals 14 residues. The germline V gene encodes CDR1 MNHEY and CDR2 SVGAGI. CDR3 in amino acids: CASMKLESSYEQYF. The CDR3 DNA is TGTGCCAGCATGAAATTGGAGAGCTCCTACGAGCAGTACTTC.

The CDR3 DNA reads as TGTGCTAGGGGGAAACAGGGCCCCTATGGCTACACCTTC. It codes for CARGKQGPYGYTF. The chain uses TRBV7-7 and TRBJ1-2; a possible D gene is TRBD1 (6 bases). The germline CDR1 and CDR2 sequences are SSHAT and FNYEAQ (reference sequence). This CDR3 region has 13 residues.

The chain recombines TRBV6-6 with TRBJ1-4, with D perhaps matching TRBD1 (6 bases). This CDR3 spans 14 amino acids. Germline V gene lookup returns CDR1 MNHNY and CDR2 SVGAGI (reference sequence). Trimming took 0 bases from V and 8 from J, leaving 10 bases between them. The CDR3 region has the DNA TGTGCCAGCAGTTACTCGCAGGGGCGGGAAAAACTGTTTTTT. Amino acid sequence: CASSYSQGREKLFF.

The V call is TRBV13, the J call TRBJ2-3, with a tentative D call TRBD1 (5 bases). Germline lookup yields CDR1 PRHDT and CDR2 FYEKMQ (reference sequence). Trimming cost V 2 bases and J 6 bases, with 21 bases left between them. CDR3 length equals 17 residues. Here the CDR3 reads CASSLNRVQGISDTQYF. DNA for the CDR3: TGTGCCAGCAGCTTAAATAGGGTCCAGGGAATTTCCGATACGCAGTATTTT.

This rearrangement joins TRBV27 to TRBJ1-3, with 7 bases fitting TRBD1. Germline V gives CDR1 MNHEY, CDR2 SMNVEV (reference sequence). Trimming at V came to 5 bases and at J to 1 base, leaving 20 bases not matched to a gene. The CDR3 runs to 20 residues. CDR3 loop: CASSPRTLYPGQFSGNTIYF. CDR3 nucleotide sequence: TGTGCCAGCAGTCCCCGAACCCTCTATCCGGGACAGTTTTCTGGAAACACCATATATTTT.